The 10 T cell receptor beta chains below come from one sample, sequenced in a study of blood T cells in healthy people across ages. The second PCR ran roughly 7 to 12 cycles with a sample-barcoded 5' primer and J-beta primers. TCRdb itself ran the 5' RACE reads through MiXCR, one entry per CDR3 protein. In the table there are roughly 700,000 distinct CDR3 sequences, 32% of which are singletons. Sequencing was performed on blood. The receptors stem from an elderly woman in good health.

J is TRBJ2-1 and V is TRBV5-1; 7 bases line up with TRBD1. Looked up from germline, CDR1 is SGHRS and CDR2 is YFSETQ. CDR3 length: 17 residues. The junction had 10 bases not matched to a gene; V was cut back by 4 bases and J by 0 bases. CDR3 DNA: TGCGCCAGCAGCCAATCCGGACAGGCGAGCTCCTACAATGAGCAGTTCTTC. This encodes CASSQSGQASSYNEQFF.

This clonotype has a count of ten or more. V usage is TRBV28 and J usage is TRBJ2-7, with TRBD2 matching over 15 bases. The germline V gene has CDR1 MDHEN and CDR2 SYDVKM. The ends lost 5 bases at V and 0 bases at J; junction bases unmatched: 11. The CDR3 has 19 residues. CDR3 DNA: TGTGCCAGCAGTCGACTTCCCGGGACTAGCGGGGGGAGCTCCTACGAGCAGTACTTC. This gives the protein CASSRLPGTSGGSSYEQYF.

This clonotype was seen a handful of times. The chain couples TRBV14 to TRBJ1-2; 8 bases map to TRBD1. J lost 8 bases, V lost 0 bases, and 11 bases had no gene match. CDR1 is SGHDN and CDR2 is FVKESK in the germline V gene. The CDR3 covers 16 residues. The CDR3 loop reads CASSQDYWQGARGYTF. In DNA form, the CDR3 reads TGTGCCAGCAGCCAAGATTATTGGCAGGGGGCGAGGGGCTACACCTTC.

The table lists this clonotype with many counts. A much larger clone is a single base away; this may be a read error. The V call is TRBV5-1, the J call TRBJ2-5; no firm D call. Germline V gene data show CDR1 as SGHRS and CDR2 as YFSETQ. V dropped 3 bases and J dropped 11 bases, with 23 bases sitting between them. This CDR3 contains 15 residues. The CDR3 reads CASSSTFLDADEQYF. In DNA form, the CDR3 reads TGCGCCAGCAGCTCGACCTTTTTGGACGCGGATGAGCAGTACTTC.

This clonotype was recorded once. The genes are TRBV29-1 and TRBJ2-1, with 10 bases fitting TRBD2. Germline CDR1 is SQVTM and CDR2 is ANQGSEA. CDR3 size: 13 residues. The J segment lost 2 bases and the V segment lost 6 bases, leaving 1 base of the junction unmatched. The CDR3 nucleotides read TGCAGCGTGGGACTAGCGCCCTACAATGAGCAGTTCTTC. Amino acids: CSVGLAPYNEQFF.

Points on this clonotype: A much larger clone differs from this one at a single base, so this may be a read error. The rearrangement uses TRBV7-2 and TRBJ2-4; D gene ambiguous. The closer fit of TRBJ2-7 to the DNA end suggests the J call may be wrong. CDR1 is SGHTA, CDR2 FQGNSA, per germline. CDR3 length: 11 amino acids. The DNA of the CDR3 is TGTGCCAGCAGTTGGAGTTTCGAGCAGTACGTC. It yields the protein CASSWSFEQYV.

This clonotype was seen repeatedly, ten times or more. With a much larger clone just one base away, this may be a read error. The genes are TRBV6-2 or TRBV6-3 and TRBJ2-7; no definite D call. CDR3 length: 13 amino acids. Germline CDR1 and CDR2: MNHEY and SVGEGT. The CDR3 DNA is TGTGCCAGCAGGTACTCGAAGGCGCCTGAGCAGTACTTC. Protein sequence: CASRYSKAPEQYF.

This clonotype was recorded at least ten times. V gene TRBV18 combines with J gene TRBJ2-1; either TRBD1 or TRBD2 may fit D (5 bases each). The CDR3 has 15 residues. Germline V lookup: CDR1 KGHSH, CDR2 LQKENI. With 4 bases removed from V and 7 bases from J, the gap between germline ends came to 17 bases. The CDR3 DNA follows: TGTGCCAGCTCACTTGGACCGGGGCGTTATAATGAGCAGTTCTTC. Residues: CASSLGPGRYNEQFF.

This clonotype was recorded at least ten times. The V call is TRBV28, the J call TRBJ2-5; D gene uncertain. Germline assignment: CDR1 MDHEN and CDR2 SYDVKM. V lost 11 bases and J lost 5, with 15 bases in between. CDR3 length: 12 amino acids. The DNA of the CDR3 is TGTGCCTCGGGTGGGCTGTGGGAGACCCAGTACTTC. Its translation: CASGGLWETQYF. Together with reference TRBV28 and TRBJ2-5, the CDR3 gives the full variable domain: DVKVTQSSRYLVKRTGEKVFLECVQDMDHENMFWYRQDPGLGLRLIYFSYDVKMKEKGDIPEGYSVSREKKERFSLILESASTNQTSMYLCASGGLWETQYFGPGTRLLVL.

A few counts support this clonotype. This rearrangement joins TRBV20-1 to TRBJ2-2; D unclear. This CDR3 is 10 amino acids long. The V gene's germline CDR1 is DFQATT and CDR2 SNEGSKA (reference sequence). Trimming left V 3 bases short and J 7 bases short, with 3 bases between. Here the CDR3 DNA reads TGCAGTGCTAGTAACGGGGAGCTGTTTTTT. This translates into CSASNGELFF.